These 12 T cell receptor beta chains originate from one sample sequenced in a study of T cell repertoires in cytomegalovirus infection. TCRdb reprocessed the reads with MiXCR, giving one entry per CDR3 protein. The sample carries hundreds of thousands of distinct CDR3 sequences, less than 40% recorded once. The antigens of these receptors remain unknown. Source: cultured CD8+ T cells from PBMCs, taken from culture after CMV antigen stimulation. Receptors originate from a human donor in good health (CMV status not recorded). Some clones in this sample may be carry-over from other donors' samples.

This rearrangement joins TRBV7-3 to TRBJ2-5, with 8 bases that match TRBD1. The CDR3 has 17 residues. Trimming removed 0 bases from V and 5 bases from J; junction bases left unmatched: 11. Germline V gene data show CDR1 as SGHTA and CDR2 as FQGTGA. CDR3 DNA sequence: TGTGCCAGCAGCTTAACGGGGGACAGGCGGATTTTCGAGACCCAGTACTTC. Protein sequence: CASSLTGDRRIFETQYF.

This clonotype turned up a few times. This chain links TRBV6-6 with TRBJ2-7; TRBD1 agrees at 7 bases. V lost 7 bases, J lost 2 bases, and 14 bases stayed unmatched. The CDR3 runs to 16 residues. CDR1 MNHNY and CDR2 SVGAGI come from the germline V gene (reference sequence). The CDR3 is CASTWGQLQVTYEQYF. In DNA, the CDR3 is TGTGCCAGCACTTGGGGACAGCTCCAGGTTACCTACGAGCAGTACTTC.

This chain links TRBV12-3 or TRBV12-4 with TRBJ1-5; D call uncertain. The CDR3 is 14 residues long. V lost 2 bases to trimming and J lost 8 bases, with 13 bases between them. CDR3 DNA sequence: TGTGCCAGCAGTTTATTCCCCTCTGGGGAGCCCCAGCATTTT. Amino acid sequence: CASSLFPSGEPQHF.

The chain employs TRBV5-1 and TRBJ1-1, with D possibly being TRBD1 (6 bases). Deletions cut 0 bases from V and 7 bases from J, with 16 bases between. The germline gives CDR1 SGHRS, CDR2 YFSETQ. This CDR3 has 15 amino acids. The CDR3 is CASSLGGGTRFEAFF. CDR3 in DNA: TGCGCCAGCAGCTTGGGTGGGGGCACGAGGTTTGAAGCTTTCTTT.

The gene calls are TRBV7-9 and TRBJ2-7; no clear D. CDR1 SEHNR and CDR2 FQNEAQ come from the germline V gene (reference sequence). Trimming removed 3 bases at V and 0 bases at J, with 9 bases between. The CDR3 is made up of 14 amino acids. The CDR3: CASSLSTASYEQYF. The DNA for the CDR3 is TGTGCCAGCAGCTTGTCGACCGCCTCCTACGAGCAGTACTTC.

The gene calls are TRBV5-6 and TRBJ2-5; 11 positions agree with TRBD2. J was trimmed by 2 bases and V by 3 bases; bases with no gene match: 12. This CDR3 is built from 18 residues. CDR1 and CDR2 (germline): SGHDT, YYEEEE. The CDR3 protein is CASSSTLAGGLTQETQYF. In DNA form, the CDR3 reads TGTGCCAGCAGCTCCACCCTAGCGGGGGGACTGACTCAAGAGACCCAGTACTTC.

Worth noting for this clonotype: One end of the junction varies from germline; a read error may be responsible. The rearrangement joins TRBV6-1 to TRBJ2-2; 10 bases are shared with TRBD2. The germline V gene has CDR1 MNHNS and CDR2 SASEGT. The CDR3 totals 15 residues. This CDR3 reads CASREAGGHPGELFF. As DNA, the CDR3 is TGTGCCAGCAGAGAAGCGGGGGGGCACCCCGGGGAGCTGTTTTTT.

This clonotype showed up just a few times. The genes are TRBV7-6 and TRBJ2-2, with 12 positions matching TRBD2. CDR3 length: 18 residues. Looked up from germline, CDR1 is SGHVS and CDR2 is FNYEAQ. The V segment lost 3 bases and the J segment 0 bases; nucleotides outside the gene matches: 5. The CDR3: CASSFPTSGGSNTGELFF. The DNA for the CDR3 is TGTGCCAGCAGCTTTCCGACTAGCGGGGGCTCGAACACCGGGGAGCTGTTTTTT.

The rearrangement uses TRBV6-5 and TRBJ2-1, with TRBD2 matching over 7 bases. CDR1 and CDR2 from the germline V gene are MNHEY and SVGAGI. J gave up 7 bases and V 7 bases, and 4 bases lay outside the gene matches. CDR3 length equals 12 residues. CDR3 loop: CASTNGGNEQFF. In nucleotides, the CDR3 is TGTGCCAGCACCAACGGGGGGAATGAGCAGTTCTTC.

The sample holds many counts of this clonotype. The CDR3 protein is CASSTTGTSSDEQFF. The CDR3 nucleotides read TGTGCCAGCAGCACAACCGGGACTAGCTCGGATGAGCAGTTCTTC. This chain joins TRBV7-6 and TRBJ2-1; 9 bases map to TRBD2. The germline V gene encodes CDR1 SGHVS and CDR2 FNYEAQ. V lost 5 bases and J lost 8; bases outside the gene matches: 10. The CDR3 runs 15 residues.

The sample holds a few counts of this clonotype. The chain combines TRBV9 with TRBJ1-3; D call uncertain. CDR3 length: 14 amino acids. The V end was cut by 4 bases, the J end by 0 bases, with 8 bases between. CDR1 and CDR2 (germline): SGDLS, YYNGEE. CDR3 region: CASSPGDSGNTIYF. In DNA, the CDR3 is TGTGCCAGCAGCCCTGGGGACTCTGGAAACACCATATATTTT.

The rearrangement links TRBV4-2 to TRBJ2-3, with 11 bases fitting TRBD2. Trimming took 3 bases from V and 1 from J; bases not matched to a gene: 9. Looked up from germline, CDR1 is LGHNA and CDR2 is YNFKEQ. CDR3 size: 18 residues. The CDR3 coding sequence is TGTGCCAGCAGCCATCAGTCAAGACTAGCGGGGCGCACAGATACGCAGTATTTT. Translation gives CASSHQSRLAGRTDTQYF.